Given below is one T cell receptor (beta chain) in context. Its antigen is not identified. The data belong to a study of T cells after yellow fever vaccination. Overall study context: The authors prepared low-cell-number fractions using SMART-Seq v4 Ultra Low Input.

CDR3 size: 14 residues. Trimming left V 4 bases short and J 5 bases short, with 12 bases between. Looked up from germline, CDR1 is MGHDK and CDR2 is SYGVNS. Template-switching 5'RACE yielded the TCR cDNA; a universal primer site and UMIs were added in the process. MiXCR, run by TCRdb on the 5' RACE reads, gives a single entry per CDR3 protein. The sample includes approximately 600,000 distinct CDR3 sequences, 9% to 15% of them seen just once. The study, taken as a whole, reports: The booster saw the reappearance of most primary-vaccination clones (about 95% CD4, roughly 90% CD8). Abundant contaminating clonotypes from the bulk population could appear in FACS-sorted repertoires.

This chain joins TRBV25-1 and TRBJ2-1; D not resolved. The clonotype was recovered from a man aged 25-45 years who received the YFV17D yellow fever vaccine. Sequenced here: PBMCs, sampled on the day of the yellow fever booster vaccination. The CDR3 spells CASSATNGNNEQFF. The CDR3 coding sequence is TGTGCCAGCAGTGCCACGAATGGGAACAATGAGCAGTTCTTC.